The T cell receptor (beta chain) described here comes from a study of blood T cell repertoires in COVID-19. The repertoire was sequenced with immunoSEQ multiplex PCR; TCRdb's copy has only in-frame clones and lacks some. The table shows about 38,000 clones, with around 80% occurring only once. Trimming removed 2 bases from V and 5 bases from J; junction bases left unmatched: 6. The CDR3 totals 15 residues. CDR1 and CDR2 from the germline V gene are MNHNS and SASEGT. The sample comprised peripheral blood. The gene calls are TRBV6-1 and TRBJ1-1; TRBD1 matches at 9 bases. The origin of this receptor is a man between 60 and 70 years old with COVID-19, enrolled during active disease. CDR3 DNA sequence: TGTGCCAGCAGTGAAAAGGGGACAGGGTTTACTGAAGCTTTCTTT. Encoded protein: CASSEKGTGFTEAFF.